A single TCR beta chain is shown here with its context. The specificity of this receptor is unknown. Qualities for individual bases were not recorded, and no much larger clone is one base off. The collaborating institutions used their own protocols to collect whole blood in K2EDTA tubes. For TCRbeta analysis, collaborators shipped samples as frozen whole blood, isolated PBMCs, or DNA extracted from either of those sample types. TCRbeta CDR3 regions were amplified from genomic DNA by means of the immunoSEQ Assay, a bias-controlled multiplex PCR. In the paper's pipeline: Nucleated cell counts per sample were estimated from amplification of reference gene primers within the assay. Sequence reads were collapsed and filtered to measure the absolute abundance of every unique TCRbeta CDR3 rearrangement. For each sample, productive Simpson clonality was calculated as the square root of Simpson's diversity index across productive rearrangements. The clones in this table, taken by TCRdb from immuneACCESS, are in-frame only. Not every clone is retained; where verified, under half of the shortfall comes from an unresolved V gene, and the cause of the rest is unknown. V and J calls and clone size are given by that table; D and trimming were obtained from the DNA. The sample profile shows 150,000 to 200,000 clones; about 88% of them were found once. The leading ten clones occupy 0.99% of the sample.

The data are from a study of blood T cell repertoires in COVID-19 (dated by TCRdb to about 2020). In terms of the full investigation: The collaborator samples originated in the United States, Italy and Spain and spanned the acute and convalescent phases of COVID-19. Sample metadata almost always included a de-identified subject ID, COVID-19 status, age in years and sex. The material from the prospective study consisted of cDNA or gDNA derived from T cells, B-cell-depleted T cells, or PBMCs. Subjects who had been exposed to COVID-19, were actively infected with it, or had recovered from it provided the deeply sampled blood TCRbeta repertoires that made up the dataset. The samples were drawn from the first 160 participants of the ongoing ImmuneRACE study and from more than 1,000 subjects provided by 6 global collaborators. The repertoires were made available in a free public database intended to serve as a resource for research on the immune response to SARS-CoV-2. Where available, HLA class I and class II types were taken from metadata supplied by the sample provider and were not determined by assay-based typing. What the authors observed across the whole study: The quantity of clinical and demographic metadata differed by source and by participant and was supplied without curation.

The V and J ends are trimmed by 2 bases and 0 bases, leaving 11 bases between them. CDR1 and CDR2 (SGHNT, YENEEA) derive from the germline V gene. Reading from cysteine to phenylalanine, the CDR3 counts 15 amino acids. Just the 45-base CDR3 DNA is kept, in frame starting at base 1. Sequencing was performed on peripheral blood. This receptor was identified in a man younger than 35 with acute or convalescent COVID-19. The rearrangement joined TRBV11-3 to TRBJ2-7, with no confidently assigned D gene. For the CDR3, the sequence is CASSLSGSSSYEQYF. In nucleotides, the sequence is TGTGCCAGCAGCTTATCTGGTAGTTCCTCCTACGAGCAGTACTTC.